This TCR beta chain was found in a study of identical twins. Using its own MiXCR run on the 5' RACE reads, TCRdb lists one record per CDR3 protein. The sample shows 400,000 to 550,000 distinct CDR3 sequences, 22% of them seen only once. V lost 3 bases to trimming and J lost 3 bases; unmatched junction nucleotides: 8. CDR1 SGHNT and CDR2 YENEEA come from the germline V gene. The CDR3 is made up of 16 amino acids. These data were likewise used in another study, on T cells expressing NK-cell markers.

Sequenced input: CD4+ T cells sorted from blood. The clonotype was recovered from a young woman in good health. The chain carries TRBV11-3 and TRBJ2-3; 8 nucleotides match TRBD1. The CDR3 DNA is TGTGCCAGCAGCTTGATACCAGGGGGCGGGACAGATACGCAGTATTTT. It yields the protein CASSLIPGGGTDTQYF.